The TCR beta chain described here comes from a study of cytomegalovirus exposure and HLA in healthy donors. Study in general: Per a later analysis, the approximately 620 first-cohort and 95 to 150 validation repertoires shared one platform. Broader study findings: First-cohort TCR clusters were later found to tend to co-occur in the 120 or so validation repertoires.

As to this clone: Its antigen remains unknown.

Trimming took off 1 base at V and 5 bases at J, with 8 bases between the two ends. The CDR3 has 13 residues. The germline gives CDR1 MNHEY, CDR2 SMNVEV (reference sequence). Profiled with immunoSEQ multiplex PCR; TCRdb holds only in-frame clones, not every one. The repertoire has about 120,000 clones, roughly 89% of them found once; the top ten carry about 2%. Sequenced material: PBMCs. This receptor was identified in a woman aged 18-29 years in good health and CMV-seronegative. The genes are TRBV27 and TRBJ1-2, with unresolved D. The CDR3 reads CASSLYPGYGYTF. CDR3 bases: TGTGCCAGCAGTTTATATCCGGGGTATGGCTACACCTTC.